These T cell receptor beta chains were read from a single sample in a study of identical twins. TCRdb re-called the 5' RACE reads through MiXCR, storing one row per CDR3 protein. The sample contains around 670,000 distinct CDR3 sequences, 5.5% to 6.5% of which appear only once. The sample consisted of naive T cells sorted from blood. Receptors were obtained from a young man in good health. Both conserved end residues are part of each CDR3. D genes are given only for firm matches. The size of a clone is reported for some rows only, either as once, few or many, or as a class for expanded clones.

>TRBV7-9|TRBJ1-2|many|-
TGTGCCAGCAGCTTGCAGGGAGGATCCACCTTC
CASSLQGGSTF
>TRBV19|TRBJ1-5|few|-
TGTGCCAGTAGTACGGTGGAGGGTCAGCCCCAGCATTTT
CASSTVEGQPQHF
>TRBV20-1|TRBJ2-3|-|TRBD2
TGCAGTGCTAGAGATAGGCCTAGCGGGAGAGATACGCAGTATTTT
CSARDRPSGRDTQYF
>TRBV27|TRBJ2-4|-|-
TGTGCCAGCAGTTTAAGGGGGGTGGTCGCCAAAAACATTCAGTACTTC
CASSLRGVVAKNIQYF
>TRBV6-5|TRBJ2-1|many|TRBD2
TGTGCCAGCAGTTATGGGACTAGCGCCTCCAATGAGCAGTTCTTC
CASSYGTSASNEQFF
>TRBV6-1|TRBJ2-6|few|-
TGTGCCAGCAGGCCCGCGCGGTTGGATGGGGCCAACGTCCTGACTTTC
CASRPARLDGANVLTF
>TRBV5-5|TRBJ2-3|-|-
TGTGCCAGCAGCTTGGATCAGGTTATGGGTACGCAGTATTTT
CASSLDQVMGTQYF
>TRBV24-1|TRBJ2-1|-|TRBD2
TGTGCCACCAGTGAAAGGACTAGCTCCTACAATGAGCAGTTCTTC
CATSERTSSYNEQFF
>TRBV3-1|TRBJ1-4|few|-
TGTGCCAGCAGCCAACTAGCGGGGGCCCGCAATGAAAAACTGTTTTTT
CASSQLAGARNEKLFF
>TRBV20-1|TRBJ2-3|many|-
TGCAGTGCTAGCGGGAAAGAGACAGATACGCAGTATTTT
CSASGKETDTQYF
>TRBV12-3/TRBV12-4|TRBJ2-7|few|TRBD2
TGTGCCAGCAGCTATACTGGACTAGCGGGACCCTACGAGCAGTACTTC
CASSYTGLAGPYEQYF
>TRBV20-1|TRBJ1-4|-|-
TGCATTGCGGGGACAAATGAAAAACTGTTTTTT
CIAGTNEKLFF
>TRBV5-1|TRBJ2-1|many|-
TGCGCCAGCAGCTTGGCTACTTGGTTCAACGAGCAGTTCTTC
CASSLATWFNEQFF
>TRBV5-1|TRBJ1-2|many|-
TGCGCCAGCAGCATCGGGACCCCAGAGGGCTACACCTTC
CASSIGTPEGYTF
>TRBV15|TRBJ2-3|-|-
TGTGCCACCAGCTCCGGCACAGATACGCAGTATTTT
CATSSGTDTQYF
>TRBV11-2|TRBJ2-3|many|-
TGTGCCAGCAGCTTAGATCGGCTGGGTGATACGCAGTATTTT
CASSLDRLGDTQYF
>TRBV7-8|TRBJ2-7|-|TRBD2
TGTGCCAGCAGCTTAACGGGACTAGCGGGACCCGAGCAGTACTTC
CASSLTGLAGPEQYF
>TRBV12-3/TRBV12-4|TRBJ2-1|many|-
TGTGCCAGCAGTTCCAACCTGGGTGAGCAGTTCTTC
CASSSNLGEQFF
>TRBV20-1|TRBJ2-6|many|-
TGCAGTGCTGGATTGAGGTCTGGGGCCAACGTCCTGACTTTC
CSAGLRSGANVLTF
>TRBV9|TRBJ1-2|-|-
TGTGCCAGCAGCGTTTTAGGCGACGCAGGAAACTATGGCTACACCTTC
CASSVLGDAGNYGYTF
>TRBV12-3/TRBV12-4|TRBJ2-1|many|TRBD2
TGTGCCAGCAGCTTAGCGGGAAACAATGAGCAGTTCTTC
CASSLAGNNEQFF
>TRBV11-1|TRBJ2-5|few|TRBD1
TGTGCCAGCAGCATCCTGGCCCCAGGGGGCGGCTCCCTCGAGACCCAGTACTTC
CASSILAPGGGSLETQYF
>TRBV5-1|TRBJ1-1|many|-
TGCGCCAGCAGCTCCTTGACGAGCGTAGCTTTCTTT
CASSSLTSVAFF
>TRBV12-3/TRBV12-4|TRBJ1-2|many|TRBD1
TGTGCCAGCAGTTTCCGGACAGGAGGTTTTGGCTACACCTTC
CASSFRTGGFGYTF
>TRBV12-3/TRBV12-4|TRBJ2-2|many|TRBD2
TGTGCCAGCAGCCCGACTAGCGGGAGGGCCGGGGAGCTGTTTTTT
CASSPTSGRAGELFF
>TRBV28|TRBJ2-5|few|-
TGTGCCAGCAGACCCCGTATCGGACAGAGCCAAGAGACCCAGTACTTC
CASRPRIGQSQETQYF
>TRBV7-8|TRBJ1-5|many|-
TGTGCCAGCAGCTTGGCTGGTCAGCCCCAGCATTTT
CASSLAGQPQHF
>TRBV7-8|TRBJ2-1|many|-
TGTGCCAGCAGCTTAGTATCGATCCGTGAGCAGTTCTTC
CASSLVSIREQFF
>TRBV7-9|TRBJ1-4|-|-
TGTGCCAGCAGCTTGGAGGGACGGCTAACTAATGAAAAACTGTTTTTT
CASSLEGRLTNEKLFF
>TRBV5-5|TRBJ2-5|few|TRBD1
TGTGCCAGCAGGTTTAGGGGGGACAGGGTGGAGACCCAGTACTTC
CASRFRGDRVETQYF
>TRBV7-2|TRBJ2-7|many|-
TGTGCCAGCAGCTTAGGAGGGGACCCCTCCTACGAGCAGTACTTC
CASSLGGDPSYEQYF
>TRBV11-2|TRBJ2-7|-|TRBD1
TGTGCCAGCAGGGCCGGGACAGGGGGCGCCTACGAGCAGTACTTC
CASRAGTGGAYEQYF
>TRBV7-8|TRBJ1-2|-|TRBD1
TGTGCCAGCAGCCCCCGATTCCTGCGACCGGGACAGGAGGCTGGCTACACCTTC
CASSPRFLRPGQEAGYTF
>TRBV7-2|TRBJ1-5|few|-
TGTGCCAGCAGCCCCGTCTGGCAGGGCCGTCAGCCCCAGCATTTT
CASSPVWQGRQPQHF
>TRBV5-1|TRBJ2-6|-|-
TGCGCCAGCAGCTTGGAGGGGTTGGGGGCCAACGTCCTGACTTTC
CASSLEGLGANVLTF
>TRBV20-1|TRBJ1-2|few|-
TGCAGTGCTATTGTCTCGGTTACTAACTATGGCTACACCTTC
CSAIVSVTNYGYTF
>TRBV5-1|TRBJ2-3|-|-
TGCGCCAGCAGCCCCGGGGTAGGAGACACAGATACGCAGTATTTT
CASSPGVGDTDTQYF
>TRBV12-3/TRBV12-4|TRBJ1-2|many|TRBD1
TGTGCCAGCAGTTTGTGGGGGGTAAAGGGGGCCAGCTTCTATGGCTACACCTTC
CASSLWGVKGASFYGYTF
>TRBV10-3|TRBJ2-7|-|-
TGTGCCATCAGTCTCGGACAGCCCTACGAGCAGTACTTC
CAISLGQPYEQYF
>TRBV6-6|TRBJ1-5|many|TRBD1
TGTGCCAGCAGCCAGGGACAGGGAAATCATTTT
CASSQGQGNHF
>TRBV29-1|TRBJ2-1|many|-
TGCAGCGTTGCACCGGGAAGACACAATGAGCAGTTCTTC
CSVAPGRHNEQFF
>TRBV5-5|TRBJ2-7|-|TRBD1
TGTGCCAGCAGCCTGCCGGGACAGGGAATTAGAGGGTACTTC
CASSLPGQGIRGYF
>TRBV6-5|TRBJ2-2|few|-
TGTGCCAGCAGTTACGGAGGGACGAACACCGGGGAGCTGTTTTTT
CASSYGGTNTGELFF
>TRBV12-3/TRBV12-4|TRBJ1-2|few|TRBD1
TGTGCCAGCAGGCCGACAGGGTCTAACTATGGCTACACCTTC
CASRPTGSNYGYTF
>TRBV28|TRBJ2-1|many|TRBD2
TGTGCCAGCATGGTGGGAGGGCGGAGTGAGCAGTTCTTC
CASMVGGRSEQFF
>TRBV7-2|TRBJ2-7|-|-
TGTGCCAGCAGCGCGACGGCTTCCTACGAGCAGTACTTC
CASSATASYEQYF
>TRBV20-1|TRBJ2-3|-|-
TGCAGTGCGACGGGGGCGGGGGGCACAGATACGCAGTATTTT
CSATGAGGTDTQYF
>TRBV6-5|TRBJ2-1|many|-
TGTGCCAGCCAAGCAGGGGCTTGGCAGTTCTTC
CASQAGAWQFF
>TRBV20-1|TRBJ2-5|many|TRBD2
TGCAGTGCTAGAGATGCGGGAGTGGAGACCCAGTACTTC
CSARDAGVETQYF